This record looks at one T cell receptor (beta chain) sequence and its context. This CDR3 region has 18 residues. Germline V lookup: CDR1 MDHEN, CDR2 SYDVKM. The V end lost 3 bases, the J end lost 0 bases, and 21 bases lay between the germline ends. This entry belongs to a study of shared clonotypes between healthy human individuals. For the study at large: Serving as donors were two women and three men, whose ages spanned 18 to 49.

In the authors' workflow: Without quality scores, immunoSEQ junctional reads could not be filtered like full-length reads. The protocol was immunoSEQ multiplex PCR, while the TCRdb copy is restricted to in-frame clones and leaves out a portion. From that table come the V and J calls and clone size; the DNA was used to work out D and trimming. The sample includes 1.4 million or so clones, approximately 98.5% of them seen just once. The origin of this receptor is a man aged 30 to 45 in good health. The sequencing input was naive CD4+ T cells sorted from blood. As for subset: CD45RA+ positively selected. This chain uses TRBV28 with TRBJ2-7; possibly TRBD1 for D (6 bases). The CDR3 protein is CASSFLHWTALFSYEQYF. Written as DNA, the CDR3 is TGTGCCAGCAGTTTTCTACATTGGACAGCGCTCTTCTCCTACGAGCAGTACTTC.